This TCR beta chain is from a study of shared clonotypes between healthy human individuals. Study-wide background: Participating donors consisted of a couple of women and three men aged 18 to 49. Each donor's CD8 memory used one plate, CD8 naive two, each CD4 subset three.

In the authors' methods: Junction-only sequences without quality scores came from ImmunoSEQ, so filtering differed. Assay used: immunoSEQ multiplex PCR; TCRdb lists only in-frame clones, some missing. V and J calls and clone size follow that table, whereas D and trimming were derived from the DNA. The sample has some 740,000 clones, more than 85% seen once. Germline V lookup: CDR1 SGHTA, CDR2 FQGNSA. This CDR3 comprises 18 residues. V lost 4 bases to trimming and J lost 0 bases, with 22 bases between them. With respect to this clone: No antigen is known for it.

The naive CD8 subset, CD45RO-negative cells positively selected for CCR7, excluded terminally differentiated effector memory CD45RA+ cells. Findings and caveats of the study: Estimated clonotype richness was generally higher in naive than memory subsets.

The chain links TRBV7-2 to TRBJ2-7; no definite D call. This clonotype was sampled from a young man in good health. What was sequenced was naive CD8+ T cells sorted from blood. The CDR3 DNA reads TGTGCCAGCAGCTCCCATCTATCTTTAATAGTTAGCTCCTACGAGCAGTACTTC. Translated, it gives CASSSHLSLIVSSYEQYF. Looking up the rest from reference TRBV7-2 and TRBJ2-7 gives the full variable domain: GAGVSQSPSNKVTEKGKDVELRCDPISGHTALYWYRQSLGQGLEFLIYFQGNSAPDKSGLPSDRFSAERTGGSVSTLTIQRTQQEDSAVYLCASSSHLSLIVSSYEQYFGPGTRLTVT.